This is a list of T cell receptor beta chains from one sample in a study of CD8 T cells in ankylosing spondylitis. Each CDR3 protein gets one entry after TCRdb re-called the 5' RACE reads with MiXCR. The profile shows a few hundred thousand distinct CDR3 sequences, roughly 20% of them singletons. Source material: blood, either unsorted or a sorted T cell fraction (not recorded which). These receptor sequences come from a male donor with ankylosing spondylitis or in good health (not recorded which). Each CDR3 is given with its conserved first and last residue. The order of the fields is J gene, D gene, V gene, clone size, CDR3 DNA, CDR3 protein. A D gene is named only where the DNA matches it firmly. Rows may omit the clone size; those that give it use once, few, many or a size class.

J: TRBJ1-6
D: NA
V: TRBV3-1
size: many
DNA: TGTGCCAGCAGCCAGGGGACGGACTCACCCCTCCACTTT
CDR3: CASSQGTDSPLHF

J: TRBJ2-5
D: NA
V: TRBV6-1
size: few
DNA: TGTGCCAGCAGTGAAGCTAGCGCCGACCAAGAGACCCAGTACTTC
CDR3: CASSEASADQETQYF

J: TRBJ1-4
D: NA
V: TRBV3-1
size: NA
DNA: TGTGCCAGCAGCCCAAGTCAGTTAGCAACTAATGAAAAACTGTTTTTT
CDR3: CASSPSQLATNEKLFF

J: TRBJ2-3
D: NA
V: TRBV7-9
size: NA
DNA: TGTGCCAGCAGCCCACGGGTTAACACAGATACGCAGTATTTT
CDR3: CASSPRVNTDTQYF

J: TRBJ1-6
D: NA
V: TRBV20-1
size: NA
DNA: TGCAGTGCTAGGGAGTCCGGTCCCTATTCACCCCTCCACTTT
CDR3: CSARESGPYSPLHF

J: TRBJ2-5
D: TRBD1
V: TRBV6-2/TRBV6-3
size: many
DNA: TGTGCCAGCAGTTACTCGATTGGGACAGTCCAAGAGACCCAGTACTTC
CDR3: CASSYSIGTVQETQYF

J: TRBJ2-3
D: NA
V: TRBV6-4
size: many
DNA: TGTGCCAGCAGTGACTCGGGGGCCCCCCCAGATACGCAGTATTTT
CDR3: CASSDSGAPPDTQYF

J: TRBJ1-6
D: NA
V: TRBV4-2
size: NA
DNA: TGTGCCAGCAGCCAAGATGTGCTCGGGAGCTCCTATAATTCACCCCTCCACTTT
CDR3: CASSQDVLGSSYNSPLHF

J: TRBJ2-2
D: NA
V: TRBV2
size: NA
DNA: TGTGCCAGCAGTGAAGCGGGTAGGGCGACCGGGGAGCTGTTTTTT
CDR3: CASSEAGRATGELFF

J: TRBJ2-1
D: TRBD2
V: TRBV20-1
size: NA
DNA: TGCTGCTTCTGGACTAGCGGGGAATCTGACTCCTACAATGAGCAGTTCTTC
CDR3: CCFWTSGESDSYNEQFF

J: TRBJ2-5
D: TRBD1
V: TRBV5-1
size: few
DNA: TGCGCCAGCAGAACAGGGGGACAAGAGACCCAGTACTTC
CDR3: CASRTGGQETQYF

J: TRBJ2-1
D: NA
V: TRBV12-3/TRBV12-4
size: few
DNA: TGTGCCAGCACTAAAGACAGTCCCTCCTACAATGAGCAGTTCTTC
CDR3: CASTKDSPSYNEQFF

J: TRBJ1-1
D: NA
V: TRBV27
size: NA
DNA: TGTGCCAGCAGTTTATTTGTGGGGACTGAAGCTTTCTTT
CDR3: CASSLFVGTEAFF

J: TRBJ2-3
D: NA
V: TRBV7-6
size: NA
DNA: TGTGCCAGCAGCTTAGGCCAGCGGAGCACAGATACGCAGTATTTT
CDR3: CASSLGQRSTDTQYF

J: TRBJ1-5
D: NA
V: TRBV5-5
size: few
DNA: TGTGCCAGCAGCTTAGGGGGTAGCGCTCAGCCCCAGCATTTT
CDR3: CASSLGGSAQPQHF

J: TRBJ2-1
D: NA
V: TRBV27
size: many
DNA: TGTGCCAGCATCCTCTACAATGAGCAGTTCTTC
CDR3: CASILYNEQFF

J: TRBJ1-1
D: NA
V: TRBV20-1
size: NA
DNA: TGCAGTGCTTTACAGGGTAGGACCTCGAACACTGAAGCTTTCTTT
CDR3: CSALQGRTSNTEAFF

J: TRBJ1-1
D: NA
V: TRBV18
size: NA
DNA: TGTGCCAGCTCAGAACAGGGAGGGGACACTGAAGCTTTCTTT
CDR3: CASSEQGGDTEAFF

J: TRBJ2-1
D: NA
V: TRBV27
size: NA
DNA: TGTGCCAGCAGTTTAATAGGTTCCTACAATGAGCAGTTCTTC
CDR3: CASSLIGSYNEQFF

J: TRBJ1-1
D: NA
V: TRBV29-1
size: many
DNA: TGCAGCGTGGACAAGAACACTGAAGCTTTCTTT
CDR3: CSVDKNTEAFF

J: TRBJ2-5
D: NA
V: TRBV5-1
size: few
DNA: TGCGCCAGCACCTTCGGGGAGACCCAGTACTTC
CDR3: CASTFGETQYF

J: TRBJ2-3
D: NA
V: TRBV4-2
size: once
DNA: TGTGCCAGCACCCTCGACAGGGACGGCCGACTAGCGACCCAGGGGGGTACGCAGTATTTT
CDR3: CASTLDRDGRLATQGGTQYF

J: TRBJ2-3
D: NA
V: TRBV6-1
size: many
DNA: TGTGCCATTGGAGGGCGGAACACAGATACGCAGTATTTT
CDR3: CAIGGRNTDTQYF

J: TRBJ1-2
D: NA
V: TRBV5-6
size: few
DNA: TGTGCCAGCAGCTCGACCGCAGCTAACTATGGCTACACCTTC
CDR3: CASSSTAANYGYTF

J: TRBJ1-5
D: TRBD1
V: TRBV7-3
size: NA
DNA: TGTGCCAGCAGCTTACCGGGACAGGGGGCTTATCAGCCCCAGCATTTT
CDR3: CASSLPGQGAYQPQHF

J: TRBJ1-4
D: NA
V: TRBV6-5
size: NA
DNA: TGTGCCAGCAGTTACGGGTCGGCAGGATCTAATGAAAAACTGTTTTTT
CDR3: CASSYGSAGSNEKLFF

J: TRBJ2-2
D: NA
V: TRBV28
size: NA
DNA: TGTGCCAGCAGTTGGGGACTTCACACCACGAACACCGGGGAGCTGTTTTTT
CDR3: CASSWGLHTTNTGELFF

J: TRBJ2-5
D: TRBD1
V: TRBV28
size: NA
DNA: TGTGCCAGCAGTTCGACGACAGGGACCCGGGAGACCCAGTACTTC
CDR3: CASSSTTGTRETQYF

J: TRBJ2-2
D: NA
V: TRBV5-1
size: many
DNA: TGCGCCAGCAGCTTGGGTGTCAGGGGGGCCCAGGTCACCGGGGAGCTGTTTTTT
CDR3: CASSLGVRGAQVTGELFF

J: TRBJ1-5
D: TRBD1
V: TRBV20-1
size: few
DNA: TGCAGTGCTAGGGACAGGGGGAACAATCAGCCCCAGCATTTT
CDR3: CSARDRGNNQPQHF

J: TRBJ2-1
D: TRBD1
V: TRBV20-1
size: many
DNA: TGCAGTGCTAGACCGGACAGGGGGCTCTACAATGAGCAGTTCTTC
CDR3: CSARPDRGLYNEQFF

J: TRBJ2-3
D: TRBD1
V: TRBV28
size: NA
DNA: TGTGCCAGCAGATGGGACAGGGAGGGTACGGCGGAGTATTTT
CDR3: CASRWDREGTAEYF

J: TRBJ2-3
D: TRBD2
V: TRBV7-8
size: few
DNA: TGTGCCAGCAGCGCGAAACTAGCGGGGCCTAGCACAGATACGCAGTATTTT
CDR3: CASSAKLAGPSTDTQYF

J: TRBJ2-3
D: TRBD2
V: TRBV7-3
size: few
DNA: TGTGCCAGCAGCTCCAAGGGCGGGAGCGGTACGCAGTATTTT
CDR3: CASSSKGGSGTQYF

J: TRBJ2-2
D: NA
V: TRBV20-1
size: NA
DNA: TGCAGTGCCTTGCAAAAGAGGGTGGTTTACACCGGGGAGCTGTTTTTT
CDR3: CSALQKRVVYTGELFF

J: TRBJ1-5
D: NA
V: TRBV12-3/TRBV12-4
size: few
DNA: TGTGCCAGCAGTCCGCCTGGAGGCGCCCAGCCCCAGCATTTT
CDR3: CASSPPGGAQPQHF

J: TRBJ1-2
D: NA
V: TRBV3-1
size: few
DNA: TGTGCCAGCAGCCCTACCAAGCGGACTAACTATGGCTACACCTTC
CDR3: CASSPTKRTNYGYTF